The entry below describes one T cell receptor (beta chain). Trimming removed 3 bases from V and 0 bases from J, with 11 bases in between. CDR1 and CDR2 (germline): SGDLS, YYNGEE. CDR3 size: 15 residues. As handled by the study authors: Amplified reference gene primers provided the basis for estimating nucleated cell counts. Generated by immunoSEQ multiplex PCR, the TCRdb table keeps only in-frame clones and is missing some. V and J calls and clone size are those listed in that table; D and trimming were worked out from the DNA. The sample has a few hundred thousand clones; roughly 88% are singletons. These data originate in a study of blood T cell repertoires in COVID-19. At the level of the study: Sites in the United States, Italy and Spain provided acute and convalescent COVID-19 samples. Sources were T cells, B-cell-depleted T cells, or PBMCs; the material itself was cDNA or gDNA.

The receptor's source is a woman in her 30s who had recovered from COVID-19. Material: PBMCs or T cells enriched from blood (not recorded which). The rearrangement uses TRBV9 and TRBJ2-3; possibly TRBD1 for D (6 bases). CDR3 DNA: TGTGCCAGCAGCGGTGGGACAACTAGCACAGATACGCAGTATTTT. Translating gives CASSGGTTSTDTQYF.